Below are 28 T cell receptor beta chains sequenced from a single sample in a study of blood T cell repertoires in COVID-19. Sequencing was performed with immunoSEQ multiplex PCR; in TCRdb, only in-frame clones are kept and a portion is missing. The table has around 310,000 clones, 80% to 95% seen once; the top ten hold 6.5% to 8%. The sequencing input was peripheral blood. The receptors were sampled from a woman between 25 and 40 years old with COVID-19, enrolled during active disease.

CDR3 bases: TGTGCCACCGTTATACCCGGTTCCTATAATTCACCCCTCCACTTT. The encoded protein is CATVIPGSYNSPLHF. This rearrangement joins TRBV19 to TRBJ1-6; D unclear. The V gene's germline CDR1 is LNHDA and CDR2 SQIVND (reference sequence). The V and J ends lost 10 bases and 1 base respectively, with 14 bases between them. The CDR3 loop spans 15 amino acids.

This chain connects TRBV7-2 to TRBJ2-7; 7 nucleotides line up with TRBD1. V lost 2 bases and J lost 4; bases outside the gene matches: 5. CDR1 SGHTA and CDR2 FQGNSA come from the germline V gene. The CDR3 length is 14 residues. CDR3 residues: CASSLRGLAYEQYF. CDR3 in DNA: TGTGCCAGCAGCTTAAGGGGGCTGGCATACGAGCAGTACTTC.

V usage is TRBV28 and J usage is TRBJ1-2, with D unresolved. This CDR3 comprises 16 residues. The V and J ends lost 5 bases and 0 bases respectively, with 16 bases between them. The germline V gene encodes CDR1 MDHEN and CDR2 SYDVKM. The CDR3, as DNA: TGTGCCAGCAGTCCTGCCCGGGTCGGCACTAACTATGGCTACACCTTC. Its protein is CASSPARVGTNYGYTF.

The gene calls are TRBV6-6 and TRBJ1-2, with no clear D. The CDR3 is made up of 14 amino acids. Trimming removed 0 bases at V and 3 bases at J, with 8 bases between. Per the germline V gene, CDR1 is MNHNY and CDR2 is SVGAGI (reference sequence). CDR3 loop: CASSYSREHYGYTF. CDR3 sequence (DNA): TGTGCCAGCAGTTACTCCCGAGAGCACTATGGCTACACCTTC.

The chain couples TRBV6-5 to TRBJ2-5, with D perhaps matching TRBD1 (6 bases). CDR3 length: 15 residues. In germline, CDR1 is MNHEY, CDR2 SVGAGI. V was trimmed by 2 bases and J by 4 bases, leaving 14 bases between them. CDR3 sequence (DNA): TGTGCCAGCAGTTACGGCCCCAGAGGGGGAGAGACCCAGTACTTC. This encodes CASSYGPRGGETQYF.

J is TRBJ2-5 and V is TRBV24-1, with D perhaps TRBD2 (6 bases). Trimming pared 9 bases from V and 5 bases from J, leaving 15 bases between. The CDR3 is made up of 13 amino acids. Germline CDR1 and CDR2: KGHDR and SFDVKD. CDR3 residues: CATAWGDGETQYF. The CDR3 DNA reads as TGTGCCACCGCATGGGGGGACGGGGAGACCCAGTACTTC.

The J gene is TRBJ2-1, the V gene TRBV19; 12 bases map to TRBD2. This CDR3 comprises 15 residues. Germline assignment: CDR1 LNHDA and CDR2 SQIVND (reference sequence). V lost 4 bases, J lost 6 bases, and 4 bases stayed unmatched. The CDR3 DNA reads TGTGCCAGTAGTAACCTAGCGGGAGGGCTCAATGAGCAGTTCTTC. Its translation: CASSNLAGGLNEQFF.

CDR3: CASSRPTGGMDTEAFF. The CDR3 DNA sequence: TGTGCCAGCTCACGTCCCACGGGGGGGATGGACACTGAAGCTTTCTTT. The chain links TRBV18 to TRBJ1-1; a weak D match, TRBD1 (5 bases). The CDR3 runs to 16 residues. Between the trimmed V and J ends, which lost 4 bases and 3 bases, there was a span of 18 bases. Germline CDR1 and CDR2: KGHSH and LQKENI. Full variable domain (outside the CDR3, taken from reference TRBV18 and TRBJ1-1): NAGVMQNPRHLVRRRGQEARLRCSPMKGHSHVYWYRQLPEEGLKFMVYLQKENIIDESGMPKERFSAEFPKEGPSILRIQQVVRGDSAAYFCASSRPTGGMDTEAFFGQGTRLTVV.

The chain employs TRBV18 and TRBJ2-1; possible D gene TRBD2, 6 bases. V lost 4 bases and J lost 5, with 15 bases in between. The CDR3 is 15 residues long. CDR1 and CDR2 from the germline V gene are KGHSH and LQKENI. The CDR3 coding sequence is TGTGCCAGCTCACGGGACTTTCCATTGAACAATGAGCAGTTCTTC. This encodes CASSRDFPLNNEQFF.

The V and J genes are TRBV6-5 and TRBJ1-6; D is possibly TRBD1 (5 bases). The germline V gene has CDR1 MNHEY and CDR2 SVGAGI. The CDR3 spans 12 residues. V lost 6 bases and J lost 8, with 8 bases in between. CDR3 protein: CASSTGYSPLHF. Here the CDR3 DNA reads TGTGCCAGCAGCACAGGTTATTCACCCCTCCACTTT.

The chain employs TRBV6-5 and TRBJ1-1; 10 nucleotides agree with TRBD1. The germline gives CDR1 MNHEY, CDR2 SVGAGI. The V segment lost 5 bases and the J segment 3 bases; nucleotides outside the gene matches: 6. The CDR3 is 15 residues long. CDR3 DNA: TGTGCCAGCAGTCCCGGGACAGGGGAAGACACTGAAGCTTTCTTT. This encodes CASSPGTGEDTEAFF.

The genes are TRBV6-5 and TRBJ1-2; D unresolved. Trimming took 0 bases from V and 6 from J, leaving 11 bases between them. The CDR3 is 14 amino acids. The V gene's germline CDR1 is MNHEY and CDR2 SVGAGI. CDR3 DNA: TGTGCCAGCAGTTACTCGCCGTTTCGCGATGGCTACACCTTC. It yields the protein CASSYSPFRDGYTF.

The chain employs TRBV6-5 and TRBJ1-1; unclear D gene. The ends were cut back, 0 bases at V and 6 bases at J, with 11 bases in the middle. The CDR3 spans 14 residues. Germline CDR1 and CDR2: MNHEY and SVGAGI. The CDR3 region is CASSYSGIGAEAFF. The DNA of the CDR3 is TGTGCCAGCAGTTACTCAGGCATCGGGGCTGAAGCTTTCTTT.

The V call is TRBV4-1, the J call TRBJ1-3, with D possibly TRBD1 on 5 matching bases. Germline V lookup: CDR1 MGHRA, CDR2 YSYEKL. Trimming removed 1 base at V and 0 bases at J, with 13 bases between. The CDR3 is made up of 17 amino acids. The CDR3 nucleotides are TGCGCCAGCAGCCAAGTGTCGGACACGCACTCTGGAAACACCATATATTTT. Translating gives CASSQVSDTHSGNTIYF.

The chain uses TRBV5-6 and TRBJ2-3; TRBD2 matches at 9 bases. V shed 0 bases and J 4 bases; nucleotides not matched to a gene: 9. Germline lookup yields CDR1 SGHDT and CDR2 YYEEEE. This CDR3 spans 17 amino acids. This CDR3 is CASSLGIPSGKADTQYF. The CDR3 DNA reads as TGTGCCAGCAGCTTGGGAATTCCTAGCGGGAAGGCAGATACGCAGTATTTT.

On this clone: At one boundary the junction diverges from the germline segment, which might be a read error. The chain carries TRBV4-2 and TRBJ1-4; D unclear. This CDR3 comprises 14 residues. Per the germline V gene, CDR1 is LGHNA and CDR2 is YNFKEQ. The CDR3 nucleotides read TGTGCCGGCAGCCAAGAGTACATCGGGGAAAAACTGTTTTTT. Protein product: CAGSQEYIGEKLFF.

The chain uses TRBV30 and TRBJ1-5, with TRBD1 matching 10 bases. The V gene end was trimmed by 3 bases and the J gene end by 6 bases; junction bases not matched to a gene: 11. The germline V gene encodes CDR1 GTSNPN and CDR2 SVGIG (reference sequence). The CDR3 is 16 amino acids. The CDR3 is CAWSDGTGELGQPQHF. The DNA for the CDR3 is TGTGCCTGGAGCGACGGGACAGGGGAGTTGGGTCAGCCCCAGCATTTT.

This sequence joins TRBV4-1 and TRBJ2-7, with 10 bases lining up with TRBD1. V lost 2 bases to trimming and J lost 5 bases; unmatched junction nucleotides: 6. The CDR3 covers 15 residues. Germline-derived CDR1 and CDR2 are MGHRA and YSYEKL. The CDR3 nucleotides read TGCGCCAGCAGCCAAACCGGGACAGGGGTAAACGAGCAGTACTTC. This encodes CASSQTGTGVNEQYF.

The CDR3 region has the DNA TGTGCCTGGAGGTTCCTCGCGGAGCTAGCGGACACCTCTTTCATCACAGATACGCAGTATTTT. Amino acids: CAWRFLAELADTSFITDTQYF. V is TRBV30 and J is TRBJ2-3, with 7 bases matching TRBD2. With 3 bases clipped from V and 2 bases from J, the junction kept 26 bases outside the gene matches. Germline lookup yields CDR1 GTSNPN and CDR2 SVGIG (reference sequence). The CDR3 length is 21 residues.

CDR3 DNA sequence: TGCGCCAGCAGCTTGGGGTCCGGGGGCACTGAAGCTTTCTTT. Amino acid sequence: CASSLGSGGTEAFF. The gene calls are TRBV5-1 and TRBJ1-1; tentative D call: TRBD1 (5 bases). This CDR3 is 14 amino acids long. Germline lookup yields CDR1 SGHRS and CDR2 YFSETQ. The ends were cut back, 0 bases at V and 4 bases at J, with 10 bases in the middle. Full variable domain (missing parts from reference TRBV5-1 and TRBJ1-1): KAGVTQTPRYLIKTRGQQVTLSCSPISGHRSVSWYQQTPGQGLQFLFEYFSETQRNKGNFPGRFSGRQFSNSRSEMNVSTLELGDSALYLCASSLGSGGTEAFFGQGTRLTVV.

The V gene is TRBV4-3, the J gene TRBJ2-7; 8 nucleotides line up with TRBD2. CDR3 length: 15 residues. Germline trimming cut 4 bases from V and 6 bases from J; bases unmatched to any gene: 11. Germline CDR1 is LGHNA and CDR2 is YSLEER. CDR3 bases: TGCGCCAGCAGCCTGGGACGGGGGGGAGGGCTCGAGCAGTACTTC. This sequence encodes CASSLGRGGGLEQYF.

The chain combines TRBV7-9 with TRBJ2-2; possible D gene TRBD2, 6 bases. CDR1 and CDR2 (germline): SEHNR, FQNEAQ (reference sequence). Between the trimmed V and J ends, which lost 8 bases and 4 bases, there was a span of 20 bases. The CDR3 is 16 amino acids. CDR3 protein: CASRPSWRESTGELFF. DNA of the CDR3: TGTGCCAGCCGTCCGAGTTGGAGGGAATCCACCGGGGAGCTGTTTTTT. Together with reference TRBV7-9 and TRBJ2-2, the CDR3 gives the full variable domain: DTGVSQNPRHKITKRGQNVTFRCDPISEHNRLYWYRQTLGQGPEFLTYFQNEAQLEKSRLLSDRFSAERPKGSFSTLEIQRTEQGDSAMYLCASRPSWRESTGELFFGEGSRLTVL.

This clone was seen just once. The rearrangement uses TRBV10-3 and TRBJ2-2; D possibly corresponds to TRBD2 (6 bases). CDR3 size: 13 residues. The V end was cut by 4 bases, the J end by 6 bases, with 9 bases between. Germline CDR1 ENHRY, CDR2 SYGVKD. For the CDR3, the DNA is TGTGCCATCAGTGCGGGAGCGGCCGGGGAGCTGTTTTTT. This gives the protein CAISAGAAGELFF.

CDR3 in DNA: TGTGCCAGCAGCTTGCGGTCGCCGCGGGAGTTTTACGAGCAGTACTTC. This sequence encodes CASSLRSPREFYEQYF. The V and J genes are TRBV5-5 and TRBJ2-7, with 7 bases matching TRBD2. Unmatched junction bases numbered 11, after V lost 1 base and J lost 4 bases. Germline loops: CDR1 SGHKS, CDR2 YYEKEE (reference sequence). The CDR3 totals 16 residues.

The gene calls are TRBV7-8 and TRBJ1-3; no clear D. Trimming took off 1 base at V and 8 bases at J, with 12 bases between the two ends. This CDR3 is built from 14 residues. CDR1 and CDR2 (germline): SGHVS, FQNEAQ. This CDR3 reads CASSLEPSSDTIYF. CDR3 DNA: TGTGCCAGCAGCTTAGAACCGTCCTCGGACACCATATATTTT.

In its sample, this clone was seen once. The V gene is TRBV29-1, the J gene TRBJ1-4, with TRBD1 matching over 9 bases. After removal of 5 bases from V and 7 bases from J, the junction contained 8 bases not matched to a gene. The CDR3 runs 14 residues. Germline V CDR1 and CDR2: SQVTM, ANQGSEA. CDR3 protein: CSVSTGGASEKLFF. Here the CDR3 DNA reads TGCAGCGTTTCAACAGGGGGCGCATCTGAAAAACTGTTTTTT.

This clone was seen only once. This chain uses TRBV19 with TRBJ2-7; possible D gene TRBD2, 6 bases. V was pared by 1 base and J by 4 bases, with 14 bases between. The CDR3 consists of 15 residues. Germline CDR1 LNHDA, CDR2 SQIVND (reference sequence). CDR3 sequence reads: CASSIGGGAPYEQYF. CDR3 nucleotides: TGTGCCAGTAGTATAGGAGGAGGGGCGCCGTACGAGCAGTACTTC.

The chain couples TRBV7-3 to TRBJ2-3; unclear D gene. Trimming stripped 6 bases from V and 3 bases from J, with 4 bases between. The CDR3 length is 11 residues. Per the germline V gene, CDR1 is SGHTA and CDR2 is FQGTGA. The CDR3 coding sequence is TGTGCCAGCAGGTATACAGATACGCAGTATTTT. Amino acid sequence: CASRYTDTQYF. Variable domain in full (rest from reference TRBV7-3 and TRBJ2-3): GAGVSQTPSNKVTEKGKYVELRCDPISGHTALYWYRQSLGQGPEFLIYFQGTGAADDSGLPNDRFFAVRPEGSVSTLKIQRTERGDSAVYLCASRYTDTQYFGPGTRLTVL.